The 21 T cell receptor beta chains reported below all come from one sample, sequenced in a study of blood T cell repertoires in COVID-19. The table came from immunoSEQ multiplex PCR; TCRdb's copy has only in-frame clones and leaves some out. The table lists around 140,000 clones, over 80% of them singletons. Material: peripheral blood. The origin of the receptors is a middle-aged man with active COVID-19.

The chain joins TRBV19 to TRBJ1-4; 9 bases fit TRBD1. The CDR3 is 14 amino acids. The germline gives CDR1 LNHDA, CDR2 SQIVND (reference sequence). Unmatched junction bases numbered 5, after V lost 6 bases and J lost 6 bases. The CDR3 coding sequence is TGTGCCAGTAGGCGACAGGGGGTTGATGAAAAACTGTTTTTT. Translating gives CASRRQGVDEKLFF.

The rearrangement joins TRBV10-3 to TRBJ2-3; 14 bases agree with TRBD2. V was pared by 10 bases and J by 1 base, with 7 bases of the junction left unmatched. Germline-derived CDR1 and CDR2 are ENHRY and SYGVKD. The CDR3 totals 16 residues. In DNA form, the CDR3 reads TGTGCCACCTTCCCGGGACTAGCGGGGGGCACAGATACGCAGTATTTT. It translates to CATFPGLAGGTDTQYF.

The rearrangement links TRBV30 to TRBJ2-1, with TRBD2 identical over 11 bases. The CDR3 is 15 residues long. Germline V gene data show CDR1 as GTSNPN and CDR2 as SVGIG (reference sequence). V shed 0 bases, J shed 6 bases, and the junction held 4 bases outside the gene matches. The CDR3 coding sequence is TGTGCCTGGAGTGTACGCCTAGCGGGGGGCAATGAGCAGTTCTTC. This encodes CAWSVRLAGGNEQFF. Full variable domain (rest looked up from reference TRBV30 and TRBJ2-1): SQTIHQWPATLVQPVGSPLSLECTVEGTSNPNLYWYRQAAGRGLQLLFYSVGIGQISSEVPQNLSASRPQDRQFILSSKKLLLSDSGFYLCAWSVRLAGGNEQFFGPGTRLTVL.

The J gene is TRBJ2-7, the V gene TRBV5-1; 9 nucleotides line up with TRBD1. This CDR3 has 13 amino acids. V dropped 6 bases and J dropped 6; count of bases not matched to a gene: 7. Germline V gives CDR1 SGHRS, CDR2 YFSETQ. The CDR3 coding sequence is TGCGCCAGCACACCGGGACAGGGAGGCGAGCAGTACTTC. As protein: CASTPGQGGEQYF.

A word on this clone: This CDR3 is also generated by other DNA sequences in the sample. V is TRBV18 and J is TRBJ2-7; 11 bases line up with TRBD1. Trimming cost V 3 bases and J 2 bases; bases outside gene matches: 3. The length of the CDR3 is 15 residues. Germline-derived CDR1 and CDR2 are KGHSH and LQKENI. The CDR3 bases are TGTGCCAGCTCACCCGGGACAGGGGGTCCCTACGAGCAGTACTTC. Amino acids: CASSPGTGGPYEQYF.

The CDR3 DNA follows: TGCGCCAGCAGCTTGGGCCCCGGGACAGCCGGCGGCTACACCTTC. Encoded protein: CASSLGPGTAGGYTF. The chain has TRBV5-1 and TRBJ1-2, with 7 bases identical to TRBD1. Germline-derived CDR1 and CDR2 are SGHRS and YFSETQ. The CDR3 runs 15 residues. Trimming removed 0 bases from V and 8 bases from J; junction bases left unmatched: 10.

The CDR3 loop reads CASSNYRVETQYF. The CDR3 DNA reads as TGTGCCAGCAGTAACTACAGGGTAGAGACCCAGTACTTC. The chain is built from TRBV6-2 or TRBV6-3 and TRBJ2-5; the D gene is possibly TRBD1 (6 bases). Germline V CDR1 and CDR2: MNHEY, SVGEGT. The CDR3 loop spans 13 amino acids. The ends were cut back, 5 bases at V and 4 bases at J, with 11 bases in the middle.

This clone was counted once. The CDR3 nucleotides read TGTGCCAGCAGCCCAGACGCTCTCGGGAACTACAATGAGCAGTTCTTC. As protein: CASSPDALGNYNEQFF. The chain has TRBV11-2 and TRBJ2-1; maybe TRBD2 (5 bases). The germline V gene encodes CDR1 SGHAT and CDR2 FQNNGV. With 5 bases removed from V and 3 bases from J, the gap between germline ends came to 17 bases. The CDR3 spans 16 residues.

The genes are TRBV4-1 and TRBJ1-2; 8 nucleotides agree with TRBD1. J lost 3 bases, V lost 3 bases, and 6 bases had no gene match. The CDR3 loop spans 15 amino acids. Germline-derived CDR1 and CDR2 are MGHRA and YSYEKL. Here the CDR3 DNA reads TGCGCCAGCAGCCACCTGGACAGGGAACACTATGGCTACACCTTC. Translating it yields CASSHLDREHYGYTF.

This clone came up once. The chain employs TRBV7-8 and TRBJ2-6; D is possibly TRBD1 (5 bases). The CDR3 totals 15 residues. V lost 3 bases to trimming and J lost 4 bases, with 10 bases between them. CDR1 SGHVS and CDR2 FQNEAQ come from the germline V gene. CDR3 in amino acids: CASSFQGTGANVLTF. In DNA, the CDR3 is TGTGCCAGCAGCTTCCAGGGAACCGGGGCCAACGTCCTGACTTTC.

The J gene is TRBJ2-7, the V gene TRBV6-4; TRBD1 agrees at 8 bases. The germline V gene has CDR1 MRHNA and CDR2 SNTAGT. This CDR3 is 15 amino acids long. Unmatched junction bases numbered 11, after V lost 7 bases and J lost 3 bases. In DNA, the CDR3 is TGTGCCAGCACCCCTGGCCGGGACAGGATCTACGAGCAGTACTTC. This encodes CASTPGRDRIYEQYF.

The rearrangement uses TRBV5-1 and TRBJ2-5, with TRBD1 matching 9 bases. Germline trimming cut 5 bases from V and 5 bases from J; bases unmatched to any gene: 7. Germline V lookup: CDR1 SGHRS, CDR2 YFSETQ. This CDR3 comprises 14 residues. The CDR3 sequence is CASSEGQGIETQYF. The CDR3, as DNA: TGCGCCAGCAGTGAGGGACAGGGCATTGAGACCCAGTACTTC. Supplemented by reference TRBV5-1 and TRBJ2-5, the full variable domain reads KAGVTQTPRYLIKTRGQQVTLSCSPISGHRSVSWYQQTPGQGLQFLFEYFSETQRNKGNFPGRFSGRQFSNSRSEMNVSTLELGDSALYLCASSEGQGIETQYFGPGTRLLVL.

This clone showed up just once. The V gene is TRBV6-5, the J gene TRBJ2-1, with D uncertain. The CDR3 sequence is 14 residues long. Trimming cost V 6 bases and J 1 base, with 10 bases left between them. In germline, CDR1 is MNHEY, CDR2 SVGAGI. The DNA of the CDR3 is TGTGCCAGCAGCCGCGCCAAGTCCTACAATGAGCAGTTCTTC. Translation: CASSRAKSYNEQFF.

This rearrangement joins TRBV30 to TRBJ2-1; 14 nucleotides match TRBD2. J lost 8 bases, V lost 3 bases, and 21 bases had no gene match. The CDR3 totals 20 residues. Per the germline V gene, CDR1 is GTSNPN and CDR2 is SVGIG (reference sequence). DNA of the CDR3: TGTGCCTGGAGCCTTGTACTTCCTAGACTAGCGGGGGGGCCTGTCGATGAGCAGTTCTTC. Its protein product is CAWSLVLPRLAGGPVDEQFF.

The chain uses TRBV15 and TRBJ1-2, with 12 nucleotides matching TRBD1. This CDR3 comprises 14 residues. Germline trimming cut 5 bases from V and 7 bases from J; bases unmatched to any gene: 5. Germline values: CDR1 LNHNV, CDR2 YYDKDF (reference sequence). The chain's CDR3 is CATSVGQGAFGYTF. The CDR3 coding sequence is TGTGCCACCAGCGTGGGACAGGGGGCTTTTGGCTACACCTTC.

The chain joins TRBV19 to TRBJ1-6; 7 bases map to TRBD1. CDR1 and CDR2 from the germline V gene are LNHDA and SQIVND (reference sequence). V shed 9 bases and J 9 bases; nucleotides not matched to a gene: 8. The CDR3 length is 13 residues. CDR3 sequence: CASWSRGTSPLHF. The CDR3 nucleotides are TGTGCCAGCTGGTCCAGGGGGACTTCACCCCTCCACTTT.

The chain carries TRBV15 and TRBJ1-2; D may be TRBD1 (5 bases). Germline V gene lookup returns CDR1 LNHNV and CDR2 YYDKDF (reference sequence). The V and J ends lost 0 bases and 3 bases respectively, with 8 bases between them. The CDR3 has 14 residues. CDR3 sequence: CATSRDREDYGYTF. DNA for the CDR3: TGTGCCACCAGCAGAGACAGGGAGGACTATGGCTACACCTTC.

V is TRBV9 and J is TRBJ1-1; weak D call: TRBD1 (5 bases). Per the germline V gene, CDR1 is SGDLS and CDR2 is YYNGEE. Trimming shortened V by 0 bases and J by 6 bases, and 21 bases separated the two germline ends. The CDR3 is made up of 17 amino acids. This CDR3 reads CASSVEMITGPKAEAFF. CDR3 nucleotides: TGTGCCAGCAGCGTAGAGATGATCACAGGCCCGAAGGCTGAAGCTTTCTTT.

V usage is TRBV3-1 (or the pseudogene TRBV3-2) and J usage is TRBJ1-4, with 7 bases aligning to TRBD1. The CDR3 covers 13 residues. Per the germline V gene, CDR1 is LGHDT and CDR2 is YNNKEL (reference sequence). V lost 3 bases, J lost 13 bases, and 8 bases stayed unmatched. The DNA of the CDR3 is TGTGCCAGCAGCCATGAGGGGACAGCCGTACTGTTTTTT. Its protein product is CASSHEGTAVLFF.

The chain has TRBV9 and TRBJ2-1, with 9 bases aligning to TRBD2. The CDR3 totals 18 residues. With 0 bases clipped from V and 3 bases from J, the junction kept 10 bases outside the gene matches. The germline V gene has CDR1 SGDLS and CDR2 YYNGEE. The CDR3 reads CASSVDLRASGVYNEQFF. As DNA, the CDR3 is TGTGCCAGCAGCGTAGATCTTAGGGCTAGCGGGGTCTACAATGAGCAGTTCTTC.

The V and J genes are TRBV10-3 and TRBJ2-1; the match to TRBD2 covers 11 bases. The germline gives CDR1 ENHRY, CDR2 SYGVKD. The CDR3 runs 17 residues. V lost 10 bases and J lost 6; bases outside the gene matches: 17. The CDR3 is CATRGGLADVGGNEQFF. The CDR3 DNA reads TGTGCCACCAGAGGGGGACTAGCGGACGTGGGGGGCAATGAGCAGTTCTTC.